Shown below are 14 T cell receptor beta chains from a single sample sequenced in a study of identical twins. TCRdb re-called the 5' RACE reads with MiXCR, one entry per CDR3 protein. The sample has hundreds of thousands of distinct CDR3 sequences, roughly 18% seen once. This sample was shared with a second study, whose subject was T cells expressing NK-cell markers.

Sample: PBMCs. All receptors derive from a woman between 18 and 29 years old in good health.

This chain joins TRBV6-5 and TRBJ2-1; 7 positions match TRBD2. The J segment lost 2 bases and the V segment lost 2 bases, leaving 3 bases of the junction unmatched. Germline V gene data show CDR1 as MNHEY and CDR2 as SVGAGI. The CDR3 is 15 amino acids. The DNA for the CDR3 is TGTGCCAGCAGTTACGGCGGGAGCGCCTACAATGAGCAGTTCTTC. This encodes CASSYGGSAYNEQFF.

The rearrangement links TRBV6-2 or TRBV6-3 to TRBJ2-7; unclear D gene. The germline V gene encodes CDR1 MNHEY and CDR2 SVGEGT. The CDR3 has 11 amino acids. Trimming took 7 bases from V and 7 from J, leaving 11 bases between them. The CDR3 region is CASTGGLEQYF. The CDR3 region has the DNA TGTGCCAGCACGGGTGGGCTAGAGCAGTACTTC.

This clonotype was found a few times. This chain uses TRBV9 with TRBJ2-5, with 9 bases matching TRBD2. The CDR3 is made up of 14 amino acids. CDR1 SGDLS and CDR2 YYNGEE come from the germline V gene. Trimming at V came to 0 bases and at J to 5 bases, leaving 2 bases not matched to a gene. The DNA for the CDR3 is TGTGCCAGCAGCGTAGTCAGCGGGGGGGAGACCCAGTACTTC. It is translated as CASSVVSGGETQYF.

The chain links TRBV5-6 to TRBJ1-1; D is unresolved. V dropped 0 bases and J dropped 2 bases, with 11 bases sitting between them. The CDR3 is 15 residues long. The germline gives CDR1 SGHDT, CDR2 YYEEEE. The CDR3 bases are TGTGCCAGCAGCTTGGTAGACGGGCCCAACACTGAAGCTTTCTTT. Translating gives CASSLVDGPNTEAFF.

This clonotype was counted a few times. The chain recombines TRBV7-8 with TRBJ1-2; 8 bases are shared with TRBD1. The J segment lost 7 bases and the V segment lost 5 bases, leaving 18 bases of the junction unmatched. CDR1 is SGHVS and CDR2 is FQNEAQ in the germline V gene. The CDR3 sequence is 17 residues long. The CDR3 DNA sequence: TGTGCCAGCAGCCCGTCTGGGCAGGGGGCGATTTCGTCTGGCTACACCTTC. Its translation: CASSPSGQGAISSGYTF.

The rearrangement uses TRBV9 and TRBJ1-2; the D gene is possibly TRBD1 (6 bases). The ends were cut back, 4 bases at V and 4 bases at J, with 14 bases in the middle. There are 14 residues in the CDR3. From germline, CDR1 is SGDLS and CDR2 YYNGEE. CDR3 sequence: CASSSGGTRYGYTF. The CDR3 DNA follows: TGTGCCAGCAGCTCCGGTGGGACACGCTATGGCTACACCTTC.

This clonotype was recorded once. V usage is TRBV14 and J usage is TRBJ2-7; possible D gene TRBD1, 6 bases. The germline V gene encodes CDR1 SGHDN and CDR2 FVKESK. Trimming took 7 bases from V and 6 from J, leaving 16 bases between them. The CDR3 extends over 13 amino acids. The CDR3 region has the DNA TGTGCCAGCAAAGGGGGATTTTTCAGCGAGCAGTACTTC. Protein product: CASKGGFFSEQYF.

V and J are TRBV7-9 and TRBJ2-5, with 9 bases lining up with TRBD2. CDR1 and CDR2 (germline): SEHNR, FQNEAQ (reference sequence). V trimming: 6 bases; J trimming: 2 bases; junction bases outside the gene matches: 7. The CDR3 spans 15 residues. CDR3 DNA: TGTGCCAGCAGGTACGGGACTAGCAGACAAGAGACCCAGTACTTC. This encodes CASRYGTSRQETQYF.

This chain uses TRBV20-1 with TRBJ2-1; D is perhaps TRBD2 (6 bases). Germline CDR1 and CDR2: DFQATT and SNEGSKA (reference sequence). Deletions cut 1 base from V and 9 bases from J, with 13 bases between. The CDR3 length is 13 residues. CDR3 in DNA: TGCAGTGCTAGAGCGGGAGCGGAGGGTGAGCAGTTCTTC. Its protein is CSARAGAEGEQFF.

This clonotype was seen at least ten times. The CDR3 here is CSARSGASVDTQYF. The CDR3 nucleotides are TGCAGTGCTAGGAGTGGGGCTAGCGTAGATACGCAGTATTTT. The gene calls are TRBV20-1 and TRBJ2-3; TRBD2 might be the D (6 bases). The CDR3 has 14 amino acids. Trimming pared 3 bases from V and 5 bases from J, leaving 15 bases between. The germline CDR1 and CDR2 sequences are DFQATT and SNEGSKA (reference sequence).

This chain connects TRBV3-1 to TRBJ1-1; possibly TRBD1 for D (6 bases). CDR1 LGHDT and CDR2 YNNKEL come from the germline V gene (reference sequence). This CDR3 is 13 amino acids long. The V end lost 5 bases, the J end lost 3 bases, and 10 bases lay between the germline ends. The CDR3 spells CASSKGQYTEAFF. The CDR3, as DNA: TGTGCCAGCAGCAAGGGACAATACACTGAAGCTTTCTTT.

This clonotype was observed a few times. The J gene is TRBJ1-2, the V gene TRBV7-2; 12 positions match TRBD1. From germline, CDR1 is SGHTA and CDR2 FQGNSA. V lost 0 bases, J lost 10 bases, and 0 bases stayed unmatched. This CDR3 is 13 amino acids long. CDR3 region: CASSLAGQGAYTF. The CDR3, as DNA: TGTGCCAGCAGCTTAGCGGGACAGGGGGCCTACACCTTC. The variable domain in full, with the rest retrieved from reference TRBV7-2 and TRBJ1-2, is GAGVSQSPSNKVTEKGKDVELRCDPISGHTALYWYRQSLGQGLEFLIYFQGNSAPDKSGLPSDRFSAERTGGSVSTLTIQRTQQEDSAVYLCASSLAGQGAYTFGSGTRLTVV.

The chain recombines TRBV10-2 with TRBJ2-1, with D possibly being TRBD2 (6 bases). CDR1 is WSHSY, CDR2 SAAADI, per germline. This CDR3 region has 14 residues. V was trimmed by 6 bases and J by 10 bases, leaving 19 bases between them. The CDR3: CASRKGLDPSEQFF. The CDR3 coding sequence is TGCGCCAGCAGAAAGGGACTTGACCCTAGCGAGCAGTTCTTC.

This clonotype was observed a handful of times. V usage is TRBV10-3 and J usage is TRBJ2-3, with a tentative D call TRBD2 (7 bases). CDR3 length equals 15 residues. Germline values: CDR1 ENHRY, CDR2 SYGVKD. Between the trimmed V and J ends, which lost 2 bases and 4 bases, there was a span of 13 bases. The CDR3 spells CAISERGGRADTQYF. The CDR3 DNA reads as TGTGCCATCAGTGAGAGGGGGGGTCGAGCAGATACGCAGTATTTT.